This T cell receptor beta chain was identified during a study of shared T cell receptors in the human thymus. Here immunoSEQ multiplex PCR was the method, and the copy in TCRdb shows in-frame clones only, minus some. This sample has under 700,000 clones, with approximately 80% found just once. Trimming removed 2 bases from V and 4 bases from J; junction bases left unmatched: 9. The germline CDR1 and CDR2 sequences are MDHEN and SYDVKM. The CDR3 has 16 amino acids. This sample also appeared in a second study, on human thymus T cells.

This sequence joins TRBV28 and TRBJ2-3; 7 bases match TRBD2. The source is a boy under two years old with a congenital heart defect. The source material was thymocytes. The CDR3 here is CASSLTTRETPDTQYF. The CDR3 DNA reads as TGTGCCAGCAGTTTAACTACGCGGGAGACCCCAGATACGCAGTATTTT.